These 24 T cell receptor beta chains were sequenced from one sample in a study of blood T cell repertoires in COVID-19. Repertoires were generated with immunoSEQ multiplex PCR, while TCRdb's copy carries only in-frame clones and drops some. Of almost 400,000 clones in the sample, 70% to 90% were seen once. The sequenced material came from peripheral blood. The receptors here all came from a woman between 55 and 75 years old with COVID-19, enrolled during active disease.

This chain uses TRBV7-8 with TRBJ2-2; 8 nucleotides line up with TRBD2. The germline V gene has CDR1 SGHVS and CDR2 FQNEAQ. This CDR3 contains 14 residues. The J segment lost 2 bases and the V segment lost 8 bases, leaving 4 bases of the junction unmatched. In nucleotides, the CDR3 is TGTGCCAGCGAGGCGGGGGGAAACACCGGGGAGCTGTTTTTT. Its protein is CASEAGGNTGELFF. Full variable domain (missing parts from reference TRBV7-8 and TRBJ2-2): GAGVSQSPRYKVAKRGQDVALRCDPISGHVSLFWYQQALGQGPEFLTYFQNEAQLDKSGLPSDRFFAERPEGSVSTLKIQRTQQEDSAVYLCASEAGGNTGELFFGEGSRLTVL.

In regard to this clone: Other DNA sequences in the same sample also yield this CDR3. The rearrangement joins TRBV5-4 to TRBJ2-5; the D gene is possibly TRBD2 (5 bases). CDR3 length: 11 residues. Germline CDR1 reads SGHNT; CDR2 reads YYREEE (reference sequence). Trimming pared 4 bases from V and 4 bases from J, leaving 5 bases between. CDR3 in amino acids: CASSRGETQYF. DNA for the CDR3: TGTGCCAGCAGCCGGGGAGAGACCCAGTACTTC.

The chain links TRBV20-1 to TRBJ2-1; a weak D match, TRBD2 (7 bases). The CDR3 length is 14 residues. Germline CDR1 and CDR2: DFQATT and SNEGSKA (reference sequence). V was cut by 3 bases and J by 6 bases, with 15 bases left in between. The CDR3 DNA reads TGCAGTGCTAGTAGGGGGGGGGCTACCAATGAGCAGTTCTTC. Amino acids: CSASRGGATNEQFF.

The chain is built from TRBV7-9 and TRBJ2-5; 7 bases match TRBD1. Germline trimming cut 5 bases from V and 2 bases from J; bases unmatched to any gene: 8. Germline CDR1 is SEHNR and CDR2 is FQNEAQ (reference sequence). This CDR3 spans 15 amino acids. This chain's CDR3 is CASSPRGGPQETQYF. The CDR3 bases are TGTGCCAGCAGCCCGCGAGGGGGCCCGCAAGAGACCCAGTACTTC.

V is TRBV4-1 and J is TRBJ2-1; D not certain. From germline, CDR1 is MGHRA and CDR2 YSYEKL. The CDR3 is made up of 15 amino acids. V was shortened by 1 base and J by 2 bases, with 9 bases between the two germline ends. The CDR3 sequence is CASSQGSSPYNEQFF. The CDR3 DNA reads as TGCGCCAGCAGCCAAGGGTCTAGTCCCTACAATGAGCAGTTCTTC.

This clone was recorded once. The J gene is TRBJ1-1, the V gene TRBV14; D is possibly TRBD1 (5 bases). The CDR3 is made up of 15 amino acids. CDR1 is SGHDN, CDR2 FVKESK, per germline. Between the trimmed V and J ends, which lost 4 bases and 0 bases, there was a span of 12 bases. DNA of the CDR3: TGTGCCAGCAGCCCCTCAAAGGGGCTGAACACTGAAGCTTTCTTT. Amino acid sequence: CASSPSKGLNTEAFF.

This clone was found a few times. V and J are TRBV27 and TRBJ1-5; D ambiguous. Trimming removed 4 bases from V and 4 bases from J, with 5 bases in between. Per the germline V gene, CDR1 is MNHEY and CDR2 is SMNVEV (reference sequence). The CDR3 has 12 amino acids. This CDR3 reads CASSYTNQPQHF. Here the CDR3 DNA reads TGTGCCAGCAGTTATACAAATCAGCCCCAGCATTTT.

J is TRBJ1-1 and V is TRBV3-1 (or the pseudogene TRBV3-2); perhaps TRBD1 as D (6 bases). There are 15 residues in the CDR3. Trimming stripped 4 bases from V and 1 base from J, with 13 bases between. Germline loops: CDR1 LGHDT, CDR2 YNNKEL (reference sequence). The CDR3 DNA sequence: TGTGCCAGCAGCCGTGAGGGGGGGGAGAACACTGAAGCTTTCTTT. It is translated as CASSREGGENTEAFF.

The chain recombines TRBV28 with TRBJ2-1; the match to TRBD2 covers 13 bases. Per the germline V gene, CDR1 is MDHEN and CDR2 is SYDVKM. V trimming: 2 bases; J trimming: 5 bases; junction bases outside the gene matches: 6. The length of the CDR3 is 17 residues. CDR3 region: CASSLGLAGVTHNEQFF. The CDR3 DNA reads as TGTGCCAGCAGTTTAGGACTAGCGGGGGTTACCCACAATGAGCAGTTCTTC.

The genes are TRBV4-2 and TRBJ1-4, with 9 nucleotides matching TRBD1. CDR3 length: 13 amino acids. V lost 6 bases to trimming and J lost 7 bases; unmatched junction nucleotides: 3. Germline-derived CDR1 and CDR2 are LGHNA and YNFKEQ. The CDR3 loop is CASSWDRAEKLFF. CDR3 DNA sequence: TGTGCCAGCAGTTGGGACAGGGCTGAAAAACTGTTTTTT.

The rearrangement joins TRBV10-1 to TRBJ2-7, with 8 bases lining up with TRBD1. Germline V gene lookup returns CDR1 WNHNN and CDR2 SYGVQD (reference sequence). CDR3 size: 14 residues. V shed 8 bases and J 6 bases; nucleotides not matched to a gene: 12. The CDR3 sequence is CASLPRGTGSEQYF. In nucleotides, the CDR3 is TGCGCCAGCTTACCGAGGGGGACAGGTTCCGAGCAGTACTTC.

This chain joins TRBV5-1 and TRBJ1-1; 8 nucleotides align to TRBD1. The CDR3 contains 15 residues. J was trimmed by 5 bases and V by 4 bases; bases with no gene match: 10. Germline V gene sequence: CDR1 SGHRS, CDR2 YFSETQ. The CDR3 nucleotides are TGCGCCAGCAGCCGCTGGACAGGGATAAAGACTGAAGCTTTCTTT. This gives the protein CASSRWTGIKTEAFF.

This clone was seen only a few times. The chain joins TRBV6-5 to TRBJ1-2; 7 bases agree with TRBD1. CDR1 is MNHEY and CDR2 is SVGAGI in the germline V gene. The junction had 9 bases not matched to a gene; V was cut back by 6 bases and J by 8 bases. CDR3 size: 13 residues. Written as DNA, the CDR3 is TGTGCCAGCAGAACGGAGGGGGCACGGGGCTACACCTTC. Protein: CASRTEGARGYTF.

The CDR3 bases are TGTGCCAGCAGCGCCGACTCTTCTACGCAGTATTTT. This translates into CASSADSSTQYF. This chain connects TRBV9 to TRBJ2-3, with D hard to call. Trimming removed 3 bases at V and 8 bases at J, with 10 bases between. The CDR3 has 12 residues. Germline V gives CDR1 SGDLS, CDR2 YYNGEE.

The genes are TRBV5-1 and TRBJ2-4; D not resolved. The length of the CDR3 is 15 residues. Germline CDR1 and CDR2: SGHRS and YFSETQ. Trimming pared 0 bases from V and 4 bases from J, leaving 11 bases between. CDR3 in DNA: TGCGCCAGCAGCTTGGCCTCCCCCCTAAAAAACATTCAGTACTTC. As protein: CASSLASPLKNIQYF.

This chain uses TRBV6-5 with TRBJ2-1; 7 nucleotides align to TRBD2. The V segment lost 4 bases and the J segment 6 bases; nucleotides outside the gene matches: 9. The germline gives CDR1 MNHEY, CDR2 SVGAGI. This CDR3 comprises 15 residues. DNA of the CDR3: TGTGCCAGCAGTTCTAGGACTAGAAAGCGCAATGAGCAGTTCTTC. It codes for CASSSRTRKRNEQFF.

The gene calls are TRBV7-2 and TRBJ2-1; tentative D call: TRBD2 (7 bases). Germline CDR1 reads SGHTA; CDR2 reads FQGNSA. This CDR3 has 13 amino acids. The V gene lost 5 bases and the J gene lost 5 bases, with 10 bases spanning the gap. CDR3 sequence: CASSGGAHNEQFF. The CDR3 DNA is TGTGCCAGCAGCGGGGGGGCACACAATGAGCAGTTCTTC.

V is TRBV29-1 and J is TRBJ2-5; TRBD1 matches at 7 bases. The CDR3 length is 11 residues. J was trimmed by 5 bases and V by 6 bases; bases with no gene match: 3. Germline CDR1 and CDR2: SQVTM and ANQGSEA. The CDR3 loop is CSVDRAETQYF. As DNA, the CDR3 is TGCAGCGTCGACAGGGCGGAGACCCAGTACTTC.

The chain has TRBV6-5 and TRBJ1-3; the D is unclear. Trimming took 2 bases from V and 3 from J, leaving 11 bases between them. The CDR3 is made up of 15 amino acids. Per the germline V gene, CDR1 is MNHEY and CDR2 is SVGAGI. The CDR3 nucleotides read TGTGCCAGCAGTTACAGCGGGGAAGTTGGAAACACCATATATTTT. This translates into CASSYSGEVGNTIYF.

The CDR3 protein is CASSEILGRETQYF. For the CDR3, the DNA is TGTGCCAGCAGTGAAATACTAGGGAGGGAGACCCAGTACTTC. V and J are TRBV2 and TRBJ2-5, with a possible D match to TRBD2 (6 bases). The CDR3 loop spans 14 amino acids. Germline V CDR1 and CDR2: SNHLY, FYNNEI. Trimming took off 2 bases at V and 5 bases at J, with 12 bases between the two ends.

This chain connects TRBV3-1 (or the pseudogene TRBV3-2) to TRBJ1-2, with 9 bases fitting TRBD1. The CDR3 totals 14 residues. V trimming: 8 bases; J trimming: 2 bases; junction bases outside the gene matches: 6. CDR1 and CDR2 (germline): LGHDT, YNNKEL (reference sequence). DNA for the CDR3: TGTGCCAGCGCCAACGGACAGGGGAACTATGGCTACACCTTC. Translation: CASANGQGNYGYTF.

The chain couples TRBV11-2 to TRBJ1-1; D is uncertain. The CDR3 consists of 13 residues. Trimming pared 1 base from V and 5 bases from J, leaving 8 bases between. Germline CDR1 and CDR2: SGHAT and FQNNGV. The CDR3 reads CASSLGRYTEAFF. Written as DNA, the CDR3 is TGTGCCAGCAGCTTAGGGAGGTATACTGAAGCTTTCTTT.

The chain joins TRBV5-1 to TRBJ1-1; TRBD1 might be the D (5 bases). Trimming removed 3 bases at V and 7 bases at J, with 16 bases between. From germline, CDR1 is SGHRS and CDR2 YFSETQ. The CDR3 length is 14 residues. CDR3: CASSSWGLQGEAFF. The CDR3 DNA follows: TGCGCCAGCAGCTCGTGGGGTCTCCAGGGTGAAGCTTTCTTT.

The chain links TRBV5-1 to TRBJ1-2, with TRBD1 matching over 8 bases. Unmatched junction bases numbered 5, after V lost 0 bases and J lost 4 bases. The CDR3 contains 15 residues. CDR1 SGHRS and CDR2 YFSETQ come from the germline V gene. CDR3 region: CASSLDSRGLYGYTF. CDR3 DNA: TGCGCCAGCAGCTTGGATAGCAGGGGGCTCTATGGCTACACCTTC.